Shown below are 31 T cell receptor beta chains from a single sample sequenced in a study of cytomegalovirus exposure and HLA in healthy donors. The study ran its PCR with 60 Vbeta and 13 Jbeta primers. Assay: immunoSEQ multiplex PCR; the TCRdb copy retains only in-frame clones and omits some. The sample records about 98,000 clones, about 70% being singletons. Sequences were obtained from PBMCs. Receptor source: a female donor in good health and CMV-seronegative.

The chain couples TRBV30 to TRBJ2-6; D remains ambiguous. Germline assignment: CDR1 GTSNPN and CDR2 SVGIG (reference sequence). This CDR3 has 13 residues. Between the trimmed V and J ends, which lost 0 bases and 7 bases, there was a span of 7 bases. CDR3 in DNA: TGTGCCTGGAGTGTGGTGGGCGCCAACGTCCTGACTTTC. This gives the protein CAWSVVGANVLTF.

V is TRBV27 and J is TRBJ2-3, with D possibly TRBD2 on 6 matching bases. CDR1 is MNHEY and CDR2 is SMNVEV in the germline V gene (reference sequence). Between the trimmed V and J ends, which lost 7 bases and 5 bases, there was a span of 13 bases. The CDR3 runs to 13 residues. CDR3 amino acids: CASTGLAKDTQYF. In DNA, the CDR3 is TGTGCCAGCACTGGGCTAGCGAAAGATACGCAGTATTTT.

As for this clone: The same CDR3 also results from other DNA sequences found in this sample. CDR3 coding DNA: TGTGCCAGCAGTTTGACAGGGGGTCTGAACACTGAAGCTTTCTTT. This encodes CASSLTGGLNTEAFF. The chain joins TRBV27 to TRBJ1-1; 9 bases align to TRBD1. The CDR3 spans 15 residues. The germline gives CDR1 MNHEY, CDR2 SMNVEV (reference sequence). The V segment lost 3 bases and the J segment 0 bases; nucleotides outside the gene matches: 2.

The chain combines TRBV7-8 with TRBJ2-7, with D possibly matching TRBD2 (5 bases). The CDR3 runs to 14 residues. CDR1 SGHVS and CDR2 FQNEAQ come from the germline V gene. Deletions cut 5 bases from V and 4 bases from J, with 15 bases between. The CDR3 coding sequence is TGTGCCAGCAGCCCCCGTACGCGGGCTTACGAGCAGTACTTC. Translation: CASSPRTRAYEQYF.

The chain links TRBV29-1 to TRBJ2-3; 8 bases align to TRBD2. The germline V gene has CDR1 SQVTM and CDR2 ANQGSEA. After removal of 7 bases from V and 2 bases from J, the junction contained 8 bases not matched to a gene. The CDR3 has 14 residues. Here the CDR3 DNA reads TGCAGCGCCAAGCGGGGGAGGCTCACAGATACGCAGTATTTT. Residues: CSAKRGRLTDTQYF.

This clone was picked up a small number of times. The chain carries TRBV28 and TRBJ2-7; the match to TRBD1 covers 7 bases. V dropped 7 bases and J dropped 2; count of bases not matched to a gene: 5. CDR1 MDHEN and CDR2 SYDVKM come from the germline V gene. This CDR3 is built from 13 residues. CDR3 loop: CASKPGQTYEQYF. The CDR3 nucleotides are TGTGCCAGCAAACCGGGACAGACCTACGAGCAGTACTTC.

CDR3 in amino acids: CASSLGPGTAYEQYF. CDR3 bases: TGCGCCAGCAGCTTGGGTCCCGGGACAGCCTACGAGCAGTACTTC. The chain combines TRBV5-1 with TRBJ2-7; 7 bases match TRBD1. Germline loops: CDR1 SGHRS, CDR2 YFSETQ. This CDR3 is 15 amino acids long. The ends lost 0 bases at V and 2 bases at J; junction bases unmatched: 5.

The chain uses TRBV30 and TRBJ1-2; 7 bases map to TRBD1. CDR1 is GTSNPN, CDR2 SVGIG, per germline (reference sequence). With 0 bases clipped from V and 8 bases from J, the junction kept 9 bases outside the gene matches. The CDR3 loop spans 14 amino acids. This chain's CDR3 is CAWSVTSQGEGYTF. The CDR3 DNA reads as TGTGCCTGGAGTGTAACTTCGCAGGGGGAAGGCTACACCTTC.

With respect to this clone: Mismatch with germline at one junction end may stem from a read error. The V gene is TRBV2, the J gene TRBJ1-4; D is ambiguous. The CDR3 extends over 15 amino acids. Germline assignment: CDR1 SNHLY and CDR2 FYNNEI. The chain's CDR3 is CAGRGDAATNEKLFF. CDR3 DNA: TGTGCCGGCAGAGGAGACGCCGCAACTAATGAAAAACTGTTTTTT. Variable domain in full (rest from reference TRBV2 and TRBJ1-4): EPEVTQTPSHQVTQMGQEVILRCVPISNHLYFYWYRQILGQKVEFLVSFYNNEISEKSEIFDDQFSVERPDGSNFTLKIRSTKLEDSAMYFCAGRGDAATNEKLFFGSGTQLSVL.

This rearrangement joins TRBV6-5 to TRBJ1-2; 11 nucleotides match TRBD1. This CDR3 spans 14 amino acids. The V segment lost 7 bases and the J segment 4 bases; nucleotides outside the gene matches: 5. Germline CDR1 is MNHEY and CDR2 is SVGAGI. The CDR3 DNA follows: TGTGCCAGCACCAAAGGACAGGGGGCCTATGGCTACACCTTC. This sequence encodes CASTKGQGAYGYTF.

The chain recombines TRBV19 with TRBJ2-7, with D perhaps matching TRBD1 (5 bases). Germline V gene data show CDR1 as LNHDA and CDR2 as SQIVND (reference sequence). The CDR3 runs to 14 residues. Trimming took off 3 bases at V and 0 bases at J, with 9 bases between the two ends. The CDR3 loop reads CASSIYRSSYEQYF. The CDR3 region has the DNA TGTGCCAGTAGTATCTACAGGAGCTCCTACGAGCAGTACTTC.

The genes are TRBV19 and TRBJ2-2; TRBD2 agrees at 9 bases. This CDR3 is built from 18 residues. From germline, CDR1 is LNHDA and CDR2 SQIVND (reference sequence). Germline trimming cut 6 bases from V and 5 bases from J; bases unmatched to any gene: 16. CDR3 DNA sequence: TGTGCCAGTAGCTCGGGGGGCGGGAGGGCCATCCGTACCGGGGAGCTGTTTTTT. It translates to CASSSGGGRAIRTGELFF. Complete variable domain (other parts from reference TRBV19 and TRBJ2-2): DGGITQSPKYLFRKEGQNVTLSCEQNLNHDAMYWYRQDPGQGLRLIYYSQIVNDFQKGDIAEGYSVSREKKESFPLTVTSAQKNPTAFYLCASSSGGGRAIRTGELFFGEGSRLTVL.

This chain links TRBV5-1 with TRBJ2-3; 7 bases agree with TRBD1. The CDR3 is 14 amino acids. V shed 7 bases, J shed 0 bases, and the junction held 5 bases outside the gene matches. Per the germline V gene, CDR1 is SGHRS and CDR2 is YFSETQ. This CDR3 is CASEPGQSTDTQYF. In DNA form, the CDR3 reads TGCGCCAGCGAACCGGGACAGAGCACAGATACGCAGTATTTT. The whole variable domain, remainder taken from reference TRBV5-1 and TRBJ2-3, is KAGVTQTPRYLIKTRGQQVTLSCSPISGHRSVSWYQQTPGQGLQFLFEYFSETQRNKGNFPGRFSGRQFSNSRSEMNVSTLELGDSALYLCASEPGQSTDTQYFGPGTRLTVL.

V is TRBV5-1 and J is TRBJ2-3; maybe TRBD2 (5 bases). Germline V gene sequence: CDR1 SGHRS, CDR2 YFSETQ. CDR3 size: 13 residues. Trimming took 0 bases from V and 3 from J, leaving 5 bases between them. CDR3 residues: CASSLGGTDTQYF. In DNA form, the CDR3 reads TGCGCCAGCAGCTTGGGCGGGACAGATACGCAGTATTTT.

A remark on this clone: Other DNA sequences from this sample encode an identical CDR3 as well. The J gene is TRBJ1-1, the V gene TRBV30; D perhaps matches TRBD1 (5 bases). The CDR3 runs 13 residues. V was trimmed by 3 bases and J by 3 bases, leaving 11 bases between them. Germline lookup yields CDR1 GTSNPN and CDR2 SVGIG (reference sequence). Here the CDR3 reads CAWSLGGDTEAFF. The CDR3, as DNA: TGTGCCTGGAGCCTGGGGGGGGACACTGAAGCTTTCTTT.

This clone was found a few times. V usage is TRBV11-3 and J usage is TRBJ2-1; D unclear. Per germline, CDR1 SGHNT and CDR2 YENEEA. V was cut by 0 bases and J by 6 bases, with 6 bases left in between. The CDR3 covers 13 residues. CDR3 DNA: TGTGCCAGCAGCTTAGAGCGATTCAATGAGCAGTTCTTC. It specifies CASSLERFNEQFF.

This chain links TRBV2 with TRBJ2-5, with D possibly being TRBD1 (6 bases). This CDR3 contains 13 residues. Germline CDR1 reads SNHLY; CDR2 reads FYNNEI. Trimming pared 7 bases from V and 5 bases from J, leaving 14 bases between. The CDR3: CASISNQGETQYF. CDR3 bases: TGTGCCAGCATCTCCAACCAGGGGGAGACCCAGTACTTC.

The CDR3 DNA sequence: TGCAGCGTTGAACCTCCTGGCTTGACTCTATACAATGAGCAGTTCTTC. Translated, it gives CSVEPPGLTLYNEQFF. The chain couples TRBV29-1 to TRBJ2-1; D not certain. The germline CDR1 and CDR2 sequences are SQVTM and ANQGSEA. Trimming removed 2 bases at V and 4 bases at J, with 18 bases between. The CDR3 runs 16 residues.

This chain uses TRBV15 with TRBJ1-1; D call uncertain. Germline V CDR1 and CDR2: LNHNV, YYDKDF (reference sequence). The CDR3 runs 15 residues. Trimming took off 2 bases at V and 0 bases at J, with 10 bases between the two ends. The CDR3 DNA follows: TGTGCCACCAGCAGAACCGGAGGTGTGAACACTGAAGCTTTCTTT. Translating gives CATSRTGGVNTEAFF. The full variable domain, rest sourced from reference TRBV15 and TRBJ1-1, is DAMVIQNPRYQVTQFGKPVTLSCSQTLNHNVMYWYQQKSSQAPKLLFHYYDKDFNNEADTPDNFQSRRPNTSFCFLDIRSPGLGDTAMYLCATSRTGGVNTEAFFGQGTRLTVV.

The chain links TRBV13 to TRBJ2-2; TRBD2 matches 12 bases. V lost 5 bases and J lost 4; bases outside the gene matches: 8. The CDR3 loop spans 17 amino acids. Germline V gene data show CDR1 as PRHDT and CDR2 as FYEKMQ (reference sequence). The chain's CDR3 is CASSRQTSGGSTGELFF. The CDR3, as DNA: TGTGCCAGCAGCAGACAGACTAGCGGGGGCTCCACCGGGGAGCTGTTTTTT.

The rearrangement uses TRBV5-1 and TRBJ1-1; D is undetermined. The CDR3 has 16 residues. Germline V gene sequence: CDR1 SGHRS, CDR2 YFSETQ. With 0 bases removed from V and 4 bases from J, the gap between germline ends came to 16 bases. The CDR3 DNA sequence: TGCGCCAGCAGCTTGGAGCGGGGAGTAGGGCTCACTGAAGCTTTCTTT. This sequence encodes CASSLERGVGLTEAFF.

The chain links TRBV6-5 to TRBJ2-3; D is perhaps TRBD1 (5 bases). Germline values: CDR1 MNHEY, CDR2 SVGAGI. Trimming removed 6 bases at V and 0 bases at J, with 10 bases between. The CDR3 has 14 amino acids. In DNA, the CDR3 is TGTGCCAGCAGAGGGGCATGGAGCACAGATACGCAGTATTTT. Its protein is CASRGAWSTDTQYF.

The genes are TRBV2 and TRBJ1-1; D may be TRBD1 (5 bases). Trimming left V 6 bases short and J 5 bases short, with 16 bases between. This CDR3 is 14 amino acids long. Looked up from germline, CDR1 is SNHLY and CDR2 is FYNNEI. CDR3 coding DNA: TGTGCCAGCAGCGTCGACATCGGGGGGACTGAAGCTTTCTTT. The encoded protein is CASSVDIGGTEAFF.

The V call is TRBV20-1, the J call TRBJ2-5, with a weak D call TRBD1 (5 bases). There are 11 residues in the CDR3. CDR1 is DFQATT, CDR2 SNEGSKA, per germline (reference sequence). Deletions cut 6 bases from V and 4 bases from J, with 9 bases between. The DNA for the CDR3 is TGCAGTGCAGCTGGGGCAGAGACCCAGTACTTC. It codes for CSAAGAETQYF.

This sequence joins TRBV28 and TRBJ2-1; D is possibly TRBD1 (5 bases). V was cut by 5 bases and J by 7 bases, with 18 bases left in between. This CDR3 is built from 15 residues. Germline CDR1 is MDHEN and CDR2 is SYDVKM. In DNA form, the CDR3 reads TGTGCCAGCAGTACCCAGGGCTACCAAGGGAATGAGCAGTTCTTC. It translates to CASSTQGYQGNEQFF.

The genes are TRBV5-6 and TRBJ2-1; 8 positions match TRBD1. This CDR3 contains 15 residues. From germline, CDR1 is SGHDT and CDR2 YYEEEE. With 0 bases clipped from V and 6 bases from J, the junction kept 5 bases outside the gene matches. For the CDR3, the DNA is TGTGCCAGCAGCTTGGCCGGGACAGGCTTCAATGAGCAGTTCTTC. It encodes CASSLAGTGFNEQFF.

CDR3 coding DNA: TGTGCCAGTAGTATCCCGCCGCGCACTGAAGCTTTCTTT. As protein: CASSIPPRTEAFF. The chain couples TRBV19 to TRBJ1-1, with no clear D. Germline V lookup: CDR1 LNHDA, CDR2 SQIVND (reference sequence). CDR3 length: 13 amino acids. The V gene lost 3 bases and the J gene lost 4 bases, with 9 bases spanning the gap.

The V call is TRBV5-1, the J call TRBJ2-5; the match to TRBD2 covers 7 bases. With V trimmed by 1 base and J by 5 bases, 14 bases remained unmatched. Germline CDR1 and CDR2: SGHRS and YFSETQ. This CDR3 is built from 17 residues. The CDR3 region is CASSLSPISGFGETQYF. In DNA form, the CDR3 reads TGCGCCAGCAGCTTGTCCCCTATTAGCGGGTTCGGGGAGACCCAGTACTTC.

V and J are TRBV27 and TRBJ2-5; perhaps TRBD2 as D (6 bases). The CDR3 runs 17 residues. The V gene's germline CDR1 is MNHEY and CDR2 SMNVEV (reference sequence). V was pared by 4 bases and J by 2 bases, with 20 bases between. CDR3 DNA: TGTGCCAGCAGTTCCCCTATGCGGGGTTGGAAACAAGAGACCCAGTACTTC. It translates to CASSSPMRGWKQETQYF.

This sequence joins TRBV6-6 and TRBJ2-2; D possibly corresponds to TRBD2 (6 bases). V shed 2 bases and J shed 8 bases, with 12 bases lying between them. Germline CDR1 MNHNY, CDR2 SVGAGI (reference sequence). This CDR3 contains 14 residues. CDR3 in amino acids: CASSYRRVTGELFF. The CDR3 nucleotides read TGTGCCAGCAGTTACCGGAGGGTAACGGGGGAGCTGTTTTTT.

V and J are TRBV30 and TRBJ1-4, with TRBD1 matching over 7 bases. Germline V lookup: CDR1 GTSNPN, CDR2 SVGIG (reference sequence). The CDR3 is 14 residues long. Germline trimming cut 2 bases from V and 8 bases from J; bases unmatched to any gene: 8. CDR3 residues: CAWSLRGLEEKLFF. CDR3 coding DNA: TGTGCCTGGAGTCTAAGGGGGCTGGAAGAAAAACTGTTTTTT.